This entry describes one TCR beta chain. In the source study's methods: Amplification with reference gene primers provided the estimates of nucleated cell counts. Assay: immunoSEQ multiplex PCR; the TCRdb copy retains only in-frame clones and omits some. V and J calls and clone size are as listed in that table; D and trimming were resolved from the DNA. This sample has 35,000 to 45,000 clones, with 80% to 95% found just once. CDR3 size: 17 residues. Trimming removed 3 bases at V and 0 bases at J, with 15 bases between. The germline V gene encodes CDR1 KGHSH and CDR2 LQKENI. This entry belongs to a study of blood T cell repertoires in COVID-19. Across the whole study: Sample material is recorded as cDNA or gDNA derived from T cells, B-cell-depleted T cells, or PBMCs.

This TCR came from a woman of 80 years or more with acute or convalescent COVID-19. The sequenced sample consisted of peripheral blood. The rearrangement uses TRBV18 and TRBJ1-3, with a tentative D call TRBD1 (5 bases). CDR3 in DNA: TGTGCCAGCTCACCCTGGGACTCCCAAAACTCTGGAAACACCATATATTTT. Translating gives CASSPWDSQNSGNTIYF.